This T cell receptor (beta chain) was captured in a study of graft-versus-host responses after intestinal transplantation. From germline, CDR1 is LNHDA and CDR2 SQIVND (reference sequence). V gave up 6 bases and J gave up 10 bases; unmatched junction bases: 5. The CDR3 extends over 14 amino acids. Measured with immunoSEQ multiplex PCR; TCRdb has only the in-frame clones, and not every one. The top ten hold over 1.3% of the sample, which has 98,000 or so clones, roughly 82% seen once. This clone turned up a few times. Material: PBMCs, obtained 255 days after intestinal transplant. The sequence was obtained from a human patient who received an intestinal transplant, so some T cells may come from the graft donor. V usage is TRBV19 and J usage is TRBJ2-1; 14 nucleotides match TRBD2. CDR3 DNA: TGTGCCAGTAGCCGGACTAGCGGGAGGTGGGAGCAGTTCTTC. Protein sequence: CASSRTSGRWEQFF.